A few counts support the clone carrying this T cell receptor beta chain. Primers used in a second PCR of roughly 6 to 11 cycles were a sample-barcoded 5' primer and a J-beta primer mix. Paired-end reads containing CDR3 totaled no fewer than 3 million for each sample. MiXCR was run by TCRdb on the 5' RACE reads, yielding one entry per CDR3 protein. Altogether approximately 1,000,000 distinct CDR3 sequences are present, over 35% being singletons, with the ten largest covering approximately 20%. The germline gives CDR1 SGHVS, CDR2 FQNEAQ. This CDR3 has 11 amino acids. Between the trimmed V and J ends, which lost 2 bases and 11 bases, there was a span of 9 bases. The entry originates in a study of blood T cells in healthy people across ages.

The chain joins TRBV7-8 to TRBJ2-5; D ambiguous. The sequence was collected from a woman in her sixties in good health. Sequencing was carried out using blood. The CDR3 region has the DNA TGTGCCAGCAGCTTAAGGGAAGGGCAGTACTTC. Protein sequence: CASSLREGQYF.